This T cell receptor (beta chain) is from a study of blood T cell repertoires in COVID-19. On the study more broadly: Acute and convalescent COVID-19 samples came from the United States, Italy and Spain. T cells, B-cell-depleted T cells, or PBMCs supplied cDNA or gDNA.

In the original analysis: Amplification with reference gene primers provided the estimates of nucleated cell counts. The table came from immunoSEQ multiplex PCR; TCRdb's copy has only in-frame clones and leaves some out. The DNA gave D and trimming, while V, J and clone size come from that table. The sample lists under 150,000 clones; about 76% were seen once. The sample was peripheral blood. The sequence was collected from an elderly man with acute or convalescent COVID-19.

This CDR3 is CASSGGRGQPQHF. In nucleotides, the CDR3 is TGTGCCAGCAGTGGGGGTCGGGGGCAGCCCCAGCATTTT. The chain uses TRBV2 and TRBJ1-5; the D gene is possibly TRBD1 (5 bases). V was pared by 4 bases and J by 7 bases, with 11 bases between. The CDR3 consists of 13 residues. The germline gives CDR1 SNHLY, CDR2 FYNNEI.